The 27 T cell receptor beta chains in this list originate from one sample, sequenced in a study of blood T cell repertoires in COVID-19. The protocol was immunoSEQ multiplex PCR, while the TCRdb copy is restricted to in-frame clones and leaves out a portion. Of 250,000 to 300,000 clones listed, about 89% are singletons. Material for sequencing was PBMCs or T cells enriched from blood (not recorded which). These receptors were taken from a woman aged 40 to 50 who had recovered from COVID-19.

The chain links TRBV3-1 (or the pseudogene TRBV3-2) to TRBJ2-2; the D gene is possibly TRBD1 (5 bases). V was clipped by 1 base and J by 7 bases, with 10 bases between them. The germline gives CDR1 LGHDT, CDR2 YNNKEL (reference sequence). This CDR3 is 14 amino acids long. DNA of the CDR3: TGTGCCAGCAGCCAAGCCAGGGCCGGCGGGGAGCTGTTTTTT. Its translation is CASSQARAGGELFF.

The chain recombines TRBV18 with TRBJ1-5; possible D gene TRBD1, 5 bases. The germline V gene has CDR1 KGHSH and CDR2 LQKENI. The V end lost 3 bases, the J end lost 3 bases, and 12 bases lay between the germline ends. The CDR3 has 15 amino acids. The chain's CDR3 is CASSPPGGSNQPQHF. The DNA for the CDR3 is TGTGCCAGCTCACCCCCGGGGGGGTCCAATCAGCCCCAGCATTTT.

This chain uses TRBV14 with TRBJ1-1, with D possibly being TRBD1 (6 bases). Trimming pared 4 bases from V and 1 base from J, leaving 7 bases between. Germline values: CDR1 SGHDN, CDR2 FVKESK. The CDR3 is 13 residues long. In nucleotides, the CDR3 is TGTGCCAGCAGCCTGACAGGGAACACTGAAGCTTTCTTT. Translated, it gives CASSLTGNTEAFF. The whole variable domain, filled in from reference TRBV14 and TRBJ1-1, reads EAGVTQFPSHSVIEKGQTVTLRCDPISGHDNLYWYRRVMGKEIKFLLHFVKESKQDESGMPNNRFLAERTGGTYSTLKVQPAELEDSGVYFCASSLTGNTEAFFGQGTRLTVV.

This chain connects TRBV5-8 to TRBJ1-2; possible D gene TRBD1, 5 bases. Germline CDR1 reads SGHTS; CDR2 reads YDEGEE. The CDR3 totals 13 residues. Deletions cut 3 bases from V and 6 bases from J, with 12 bases between. CDR3 in amino acids: CASSWEAGHGYTF. Here the CDR3 DNA reads TGTGCCAGCAGCTGGGAGGCAGGGCATGGCTACACCTTC.

The chain uses TRBV5-1 and TRBJ2-2, with TRBD1 as a possible D gene (6 bases). Germline V gives CDR1 SGHRS, CDR2 YFSETQ. This CDR3 comprises 16 residues. Trimming took 3 bases from V and 4 from J, leaving 16 bases between them. The CDR3 coding sequence is TGCGCCAGCAGCTGGACAGCCCTACAGATCACCGGGGAGCTGTTTTTT. It specifies CASSWTALQITGELFF.

The chain combines TRBV30 with TRBJ1-2, with D possibly TRBD1 on 5 matching bases. Germline V gene lookup returns CDR1 GTSNPN and CDR2 SVGIG (reference sequence). This CDR3 spans 12 amino acids. V was cut by 4 bases and J by 8 bases, with 14 bases left in between. For the CDR3, the DNA is TGTGCCTGGAAAGAAGGCAGGGAAGGCTACACCTTC. Residues: CAWKEGREGYTF.

This clone was counted a single time. The chain has TRBV5-1 and TRBJ2-3; perhaps TRBD2 as D (6 bases). Germline V CDR1 and CDR2: SGHRS, YFSETQ. This CDR3 has 15 amino acids. V lost 0 bases, J lost 1 base, and 9 bases lay in between. CDR3 sequence reads: CASSLEASGTDTQYF. The CDR3 DNA follows: TGCGCCAGCAGCTTGGAAGCTAGCGGCACAGATACGCAGTATTTT.

CDR3 sequence reads: CASSFQGSLDTEAFF. CDR3 nucleotide sequence: TGCGCCAGCAGTTTTCAGGGGAGTTTAGACACTGAAGCTTTCTTT. This chain joins TRBV4-1 and TRBJ1-1; weak D call: TRBD1 (6 bases). The CDR3 runs 15 residues. Deletions cut 6 bases from V and 3 bases from J, with 17 bases between. Germline CDR1 is MGHRA and CDR2 is YSYEKL.

The V and J genes are TRBV4-2 and TRBJ1-4; possibly TRBD1 for D (6 bases). The length of the CDR3 is 16 residues. From germline, CDR1 is LGHNA and CDR2 YNFKEQ. V shed 1 base and J shed 3 bases, with 12 bases lying between them. The CDR3 loop is CASSQVGTSANEKLFF. Written as DNA, the CDR3 is TGTGCCAGCAGCCAAGTAGGGACATCAGCTAATGAAAAACTGTTTTTT.

In its sample, this clone was seen once. V usage is TRBV4-1 and J usage is TRBJ2-3, with 8 bases that match TRBD2. Germline CDR1 is MGHRA and CDR2 is YSYEKL. The CDR3 spans 15 residues. V dropped 7 bases and J dropped 4; count of bases not matched to a gene: 10. The CDR3 loop is CASNWRSGGPDTQYF. The CDR3 bases are TGCGCCAGCAACTGGAGGAGCGGGGGCCCAGATACGCAGTATTTT.

V gene TRBV27 combines with J gene TRBJ1-2; no reliable D call. Germline CDR1 reads MNHEY; CDR2 reads SMNVEV (reference sequence). The CDR3 is 14 residues long. V lost 2 bases and J 8 bases, leaving 15 bases between the germline ends. CDR3 sequence (DNA): TGTGCCAGCAGTTTACGAGTCCAGGTTGGGGGCTACACCTTC. This encodes CASSLRVQVGGYTF.

The J gene is TRBJ2-2, the V gene TRBV7-9, with 10 bases matching TRBD1. The V and J ends lost 3 bases and 7 bases, in that order; junction bases with no gene match: 5. The CDR3 extends over 15 amino acids. Germline V gene lookup returns CDR1 SEHNR and CDR2 FQNEAQ (reference sequence). CDR3 nucleotide sequence: TGTGCCAGCAGCTTTGACAGGGGGCGATTCGGGGAGCTGTTTTTT. Translating gives CASSFDRGRFGELFF.

This chain joins TRBV6-4 and TRBJ2-7; 10 bases line up with TRBD2. The germline gives CDR1 MRHNA, CDR2 SNTAGT. V lost 0 bases to trimming and J lost 0 bases; unmatched junction nucleotides: 8. This CDR3 has 18 residues. CDR3 loop: CASSDSKTSGKSSYEQYF. CDR3 nucleotide sequence: TGTGCCAGCAGTGACTCCAAAACTAGCGGGAAGAGCTCCTACGAGCAGTACTTC.

The rearrangement links TRBV7-9 to TRBJ2-7, with a possible D match to TRBD2 (5 bases). This CDR3 comprises 13 residues. Germline-derived CDR1 and CDR2 are SEHNR and FQNEAQ (reference sequence). V dropped 5 bases and J dropped 3 bases, with 11 bases sitting between them. The DNA of the CDR3 is TGTGCCAGCAGCGGGGTCGGGGTCTACGAGCAGTACTTC. This translates into CASSGVGVYEQYF.

V usage is TRBV5-6 and J usage is TRBJ2-5, with D possibly TRBD1 on 6 matching bases. The CDR3 covers 15 residues. Trimming took off 4 bases at V and 2 bases at J, with 15 bases between the two ends. Germline V lookup: CDR1 SGHDT, CDR2 YYEEEE. The DNA of the CDR3 is TGTGCCAGCAGCCAGTTTTACAGGGTGCAAGAGACCCAGTACTTC. Protein product: CASSQFYRVQETQYF.

V and J are TRBV3-1 (or the pseudogene TRBV3-2) and TRBJ2-1; 8 bases match TRBD2. Losses at the gene ends were 1 base for V and 7 bases for J; bases not matched to a gene: 15. Germline CDR1 LGHDT, CDR2 YNNKEL (reference sequence). CDR3 length equals 18 residues. CDR3 region: CASSQGAGGLSDQNEQFF. CDR3 sequence (DNA): TGTGCCAGCAGCCAAGGGGCGGGAGGACTGTCGGACCAAAATGAGCAGTTCTTC.

This sequence joins TRBV3-1 (or the pseudogene TRBV3-2) and TRBJ1-1, with a tentative D call TRBD1 (5 bases). The germline V gene encodes CDR1 LGHDT and CDR2 YNNKEL (reference sequence). The germline V and J ends were trimmed by 2 bases and 5 bases, with 9 bases remaining between them. The length of the CDR3 is 13 residues. CDR3 in amino acids: CASSQSGRTEAFF. CDR3 DNA: TGTGCCAGCAGCCAATCAGGGAGGACTGAAGCTTTCTTT.

The chain employs TRBV2 and TRBJ1-2, with TRBD1 matching over 7 bases. From germline, CDR1 is SNHLY and CDR2 FYNNEI. This CDR3 has 14 amino acids. Trimming removed 7 bases from V and 8 bases from J; junction bases left unmatched: 13. The CDR3 DNA reads TGTGCCAGCAAGGGGGCCAGGGCATATGGAGGCTACACCTTC. Protein product: CASKGARAYGGYTF.

V and J are TRBV25-1 and TRBJ2-1, with a weak D call TRBD2 (6 bases). The V end was cut by 6 bases, the J end by 9 bases, with 18 bases between. CDR1 is MGHDK, CDR2 SYGVNS, per germline. CDR3 length: 14 amino acids. CDR3 in DNA: TGTGCCAGCAGCCCCCGTCGGGGGTCCGGTGAGCAGTTCTTC. It specifies CASSPRRGSGEQFF.

The chain is built from TRBV11-1 and TRBJ1-1, with 7 bases lining up with TRBD1. Germline V gives CDR1 SGHAT, CDR2 FQDESV (reference sequence). The CDR3 length is 14 residues. V was pared by 4 bases and J by 2 bases, with 4 bases of the junction left unmatched. CDR3 in DNA: TGTGCCAGCAGCTCGAACAGGGGTAACACTGAAGCTTTCTTT. It translates to CASSSNRGNTEAFF.

The rearrangement uses TRBV28 and TRBJ1-6, with D perhaps TRBD1 (5 bases). This CDR3 is built from 18 residues. Trimming removed 3 bases at V and 5 bases at J, with 20 bases between. CDR1 is MDHEN, CDR2 SYDVKM, per germline. This CDR3 reads CASSLIRLQGTDNSPLHF. The CDR3 nucleotides are TGTGCCAGCAGTTTGATCCGCCTGCAGGGAACCGATAATTCACCCCTCCACTTT.

This chain links TRBV29-1 with TRBJ2-1; 7 nucleotides align to TRBD1. CDR1 is SQVTM, CDR2 ANQGSEA, per germline. Trimming cost V 6 bases and J 4 bases; bases outside gene matches: 9. This CDR3 comprises 14 residues. CDR3 protein: CSVVLGRGYNEQFF. DNA for the CDR3: TGCAGCGTCGTCCTGGGCAGGGGGTACAATGAGCAGTTCTTC.

This clone was counted once. The chain combines TRBV27 with TRBJ2-3; 8 nucleotides match TRBD1. With V trimmed by 3 bases and J by 6 bases, 8 bases remained unmatched. The CDR3 contains 15 residues. Per germline, CDR1 MNHEY and CDR2 SMNVEV (reference sequence). The CDR3: CASSLKDRVGDTQYF. CDR3 bases: TGTGCCAGCAGTTTGAAGGACAGGGTCGGTGATACGCAGTATTTT.

This rearrangement joins TRBV3-1 (or the pseudogene TRBV3-2) to TRBJ2-5; 7 bases match TRBD2. CDR1 and CDR2 (germline): LGHDT, YNNKEL (reference sequence). Trimming removed 1 base from V and 3 bases from J; junction bases left unmatched: 2. The CDR3 runs 14 residues. The CDR3 region is CASSQGAGEETQYF. CDR3 DNA sequence: TGTGCCAGCAGCCAAGGGGCGGGAGAAGAGACCCAGTACTTC.

The V and J genes are TRBV19 and TRBJ1-1, with D possibly being TRBD1 (5 bases). The CDR3 sequence is 14 residues long. Trimming left V 4 bases short and J 1 base short, with 10 bases between. Germline values: CDR1 LNHDA, CDR2 SQIVND (reference sequence). The CDR3 sequence: CASSTRQPNTEAFF. CDR3 nucleotide sequence: TGTGCCAGTAGTACCCGACAGCCGAACACTGAAGCTTTCTTT.

The V call is TRBV19, the J call TRBJ1-2, with D possibly matching TRBD1 (5 bases). The ends were cut back, 1 base at V and 4 bases at J, with 10 bases in the middle. This CDR3 is built from 14 residues. Germline V lookup: CDR1 LNHDA, CDR2 SQIVND (reference sequence). This CDR3 is CASSIVGAGYGYTF. In DNA, the CDR3 is TGTGCCAGTAGTATAGTTGGGGCAGGCTATGGCTACACCTTC.

This clone has just a few counts. V gene TRBV19 combines with J gene TRBJ1-5; no definite D call. The germline V and J ends were trimmed by 3 bases and 4 bases, with 16 bases remaining between them. This CDR3 is 16 amino acids long. The V gene's germline CDR1 is LNHDA and CDR2 SQIVND (reference sequence). As DNA, the CDR3 is TGTGCCAGTAGTATGGAATCGACACTTACGAATCAGCCCCAGCATTTT. Translation: CASSMESTLTNQPQHF.